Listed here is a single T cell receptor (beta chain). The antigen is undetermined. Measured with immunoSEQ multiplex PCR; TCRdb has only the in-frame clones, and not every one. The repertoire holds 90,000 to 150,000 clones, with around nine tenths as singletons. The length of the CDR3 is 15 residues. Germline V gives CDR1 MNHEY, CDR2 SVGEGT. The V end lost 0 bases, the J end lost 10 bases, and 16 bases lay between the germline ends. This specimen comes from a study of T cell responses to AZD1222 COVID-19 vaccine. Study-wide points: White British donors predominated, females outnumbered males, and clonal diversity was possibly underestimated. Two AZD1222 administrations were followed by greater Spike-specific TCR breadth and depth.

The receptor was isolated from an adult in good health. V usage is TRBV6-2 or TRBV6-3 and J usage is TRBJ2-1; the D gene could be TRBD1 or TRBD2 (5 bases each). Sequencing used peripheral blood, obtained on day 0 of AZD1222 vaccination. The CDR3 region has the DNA TGTGCCAGCAGTTACTCCGGGGCGAAGGGGATGGAGCAGTTCTTC. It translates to CASSYSGAKGMEQFF.